The source of this T cell receptor (beta chain) is a study of neurological immune-mediated disorders. Overall study context: Among around 34 multiple sclerosis patients, approximately 31 were relapsing-remitting and 3 were secondary progressive. Whole-study results and caveats: Among 34 multiple sclerosis patients, 18 had repertoires that phylogenetic grouping placed in one related-CDR3 cluster, a possible signature. Neither clinical nor MRI features showed any association with the multiple sclerosis repertoire cluster, and the authors stated that larger cohorts are needed. HTLV-1-associated myelopathy had the most TCR clonal expansion, whereas multiple sclerosis had the least (lower than in healthy controls).

Ten or more counts support this clonotype. The antigen is not known. CDR1 is DFQATT and CDR2 is SNEGSKA in the germline V gene (reference sequence). The CDR3 has 13 residues. V lost 5 bases and J lost 5; bases outside the gene matches: 5. TCRdb ran MiXCR on the 5' RACE reads and lists one entry per CDR3 protein. The data contain tens of thousands of distinct CDR3 sequences, roughly 4.8% of them seen just once; the ten biggest clones take up about 6.9%. The genes are TRBV20-1 and TRBJ1-1; 10 nucleotides agree with TRBD1. Sample: PBMCs. The TCR was taken from a young man with multiple sclerosis. The CDR3 sequence is CSARTGGRTEAFF. The CDR3 bases are TGCAGTGCTCGGACAGGGGGAAGGACTGAAGCTTTCTTT.